The next 24 T cell receptor beta chains were all read from a single sample in a study of T cell responses to AZD1222 COVID-19 vaccine. Clones were sequenced by immunoSEQ multiplex PCR, and TCRdb holds only the in-frame ones, with some missing. The table has some 180,000 clones, roughly nine tenths seen once. Sequences were derived from peripheral blood, sampled 28 days after the second AZD1222 dose. These receptors came from an adult who received the AZD1222 COVID-19 vaccine.

J is TRBJ1-1 and V is TRBV19, with 10 bases lining up with TRBD1. V lost 5 bases, J lost 2 bases, and 11 bases stayed unmatched. Germline-derived CDR1 and CDR2 are LNHDA and SQIVND (reference sequence). This CDR3 comprises 17 residues. This chain's CDR3 is CASSATDRGPLNTEAFF. CDR3 bases: TGTGCCAGTAGTGCCACCGACAGGGGGCCCCTTAACACTGAAGCTTTCTTT.

Remarks on this clone: Different DNA sequences within this sample yield the same CDR3. The chain carries TRBV19 and TRBJ1-3; D is undetermined. V was shortened by 3 bases and J by 3 bases, with 3 bases between the two germline ends. The germline CDR1 and CDR2 sequences are LNHDA and SQIVND (reference sequence). The CDR3 consists of 12 residues. CDR3 amino acids: CASSIGGNTIYF. The CDR3 DNA reads as TGTGCCAGTAGTATCGGTGGAAACACCATATATTTT.

The chain uses TRBV19 and TRBJ2-7; D unclear. Germline CDR1 and CDR2: LNHDA and SQIVND (reference sequence). The CDR3 runs 17 residues. Trimming cost V 4 bases and J 5 bases, with 24 bases left between them. CDR3: CASSTQVLGDSSDEQYF. The CDR3 nucleotides read TGTGCCAGTAGTACGCAAGTATTGGGCGACTCATCCGACGAGCAGTACTTC.

The V and J genes are TRBV5-3 and TRBJ1-5, with 8 positions matching TRBD1. TRBV5-3 is an ORF, with its function uncertain. This CDR3 spans 15 amino acids. V shed 2 bases and J 2 bases; nucleotides not matched to a gene: 3. CDR3 loop: CARSFPGGRNQPQHF. The CDR3 DNA follows: TGTGCCAGAAGCTTCCCAGGGGGCCGCAATCAGCCCCAGCATTTT.

This chain joins TRBV12-3 or TRBV12-4 and TRBJ1-2; no clear D gene. The CDR3 runs to 13 residues. V lost 2 bases and J 3 bases, leaving 7 bases between the germline ends. The CDR3 region is CASSLSTYYGYTF. For the CDR3, the DNA is TGTGCCAGCAGTTTATCAACGTACTATGGCTACACCTTC.

The gene calls are TRBV27 and TRBJ2-7; D remains ambiguous. Germline loops: CDR1 MNHEY, CDR2 SMNVEV (reference sequence). V dropped 0 bases and J dropped 3 bases, with 6 bases sitting between them. The CDR3 extends over 13 amino acids. DNA for the CDR3: TGTGCCAGCAGTTTATCCGAAAACTACGAGCAGTACTTC. Its protein product is CASSLSENYEQYF.

In regard to this clone: Other DNA sequences in the same sample also yield this CDR3. The chain couples TRBV7-8 to TRBJ1-1; D might be TRBD1 (5 bases). The CDR3 contains 14 residues. Germline V gene data show CDR1 as SGHVS and CDR2 as FQNEAQ. The V and J ends lost 2 bases and 2 bases respectively, with 9 bases between them. The CDR3 DNA is TGTGCCAGCAGCTTAAGACAGCCTAACACTGAAGCTTTCTTT. Translating gives CASSLRQPNTEAFF. Full variable domain (missing parts from reference TRBV7-8 and TRBJ1-1): GAGVSQSPRYKVAKRGQDVALRCDPISGHVSLFWYQQALGQGPEFLTYFQNEAQLDKSGLPSDRFFAERPEGSVSTLKIQRTQQEDSAVYLCASSLRQPNTEAFFGQGTRLTVV.

The chain carries TRBV27 and TRBJ1-2; no clear D gene. This CDR3 has 14 residues. The germline V and J ends were trimmed by 5 bases and 4 bases, with 14 bases remaining between them. Per the germline V gene, CDR1 is MNHEY and CDR2 is SMNVEV (reference sequence). The DNA for the CDR3 is TGTGCCAGCAGTCGGGGTTGGCAGCCCTATGGCTACACCTTC. This sequence encodes CASSRGWQPYGYTF.

The CDR3 sequence: CASSLHLGQGGDEKLFF. The CDR3 DNA sequence: TGTGCCAGCAGCCTACACCTCGGCCAGGGTGGGGATGAAAAACTGTTTTTT. The chain employs TRBV7-9 and TRBJ1-4; possible D gene TRBD1, 5 bases. CDR1 and CDR2 from the germline V gene are SEHNR and FQNEAQ (reference sequence). The CDR3 length is 17 residues. Deletions cut 5 bases from V and 6 bases from J, with 22 bases between.

This chain uses TRBV9 with TRBJ2-1; TRBD2 is a possible D gene (6 bases). This CDR3 is built from 16 residues. Germline-derived CDR1 and CDR2 are SGDLS and YYNGEE. Trimming pared 0 bases from V and 7 bases from J, leaving 17 bases between. CDR3 sequence: CASSVAGAGSKNEQFF. The CDR3 region has the DNA TGTGCCAGCAGCGTAGCGGGAGCAGGGTCGAAAAATGAGCAGTTCTTC.

The chain uses TRBV19 and TRBJ2-1; TRBD2 aligns across 10 bases. The CDR3 is 16 residues long. With 4 bases clipped from V and 9 bases from J, the junction kept 12 bases outside the gene matches. The germline V gene encodes CDR1 LNHDA and CDR2 SQIVND (reference sequence). This CDR3 is CASSTQLAGRMGEQFF. The CDR3 DNA sequence: TGTGCCAGTAGTACGCAACTAGCGGGACGTATGGGTGAGCAGTTCTTC.

CDR3 amino acids: CASSLDRGPYNEQFF. Written as DNA, the CDR3 is TGTGCCAGCAGTCTAGACAGGGGACCCTACAATGAGCAGTTCTTC. This chain connects TRBV6-5 to TRBJ2-1; TRBD1 agrees at 8 bases. Germline V CDR1 and CDR2: MNHEY, SVGAGI. V lost 5 bases, J lost 2 bases, and 5 bases stayed unmatched. CDR3 size: 15 residues.

The chain links TRBV2 to TRBJ1-2; unclear D gene. CDR1 SNHLY and CDR2 FYNNEI come from the germline V gene. V was cut by 3 bases and J by 11 bases, with 10 bases left in between. CDR3 size: 11 residues. The chain's CDR3 is CASSDPRRYTF. CDR3 DNA sequence: TGTGCCAGCAGTGACCCCAGAAGATACACCTTC.

This clone was counted a single time. The chain links TRBV12-5 to TRBJ2-2; 7 bases are shared with TRBD1. CDR1 is LGHNT and CDR2 is FRNRAP in the germline V gene. V shed 5 bases, J shed 1 base, and the junction held 4 bases outside the gene matches. CDR3 size: 15 residues. The CDR3 DNA reads as TGTGCTAGTGGTCCTTGGACAGGGAACACCGGGGAGCTGTTTTTT. Protein: CASGPWTGNTGELFF.

Only one count was recorded for this clone. V is TRBV6-1 and J is TRBJ1-5, with TRBD1 as a possible D gene (6 bases). CDR3 length: 16 residues. Trimming took off 3 bases at V and 4 bases at J, with 16 bases between the two ends. Germline CDR1 is MNHNS and CDR2 is SASEGT. CDR3 in DNA: TGTGCCAGCAGTGAGGGGCGGGGGGCATGGAATCAGCCCCAGCATTTT. It translates to CASSEGRGAWNQPQHF.

J is TRBJ1-4 and V is TRBV5-1, with 7 bases matching TRBD1. The CDR3 has 15 amino acids. CDR1 is SGHRS, CDR2 YFSETQ, per germline. Trimming took 4 bases from V and 8 from J; bases not matched to a gene: 11. CDR3 sequence (DNA): TGCGCCAGCAGCATCTCACCGGGACAGATAGAAAAACTGTTTTTT. Its protein product is CASSISPGQIEKLFF. Full variable domain (outside the CDR3, taken from reference TRBV5-1 and TRBJ1-4): KAGVTQTPRYLIKTRGQQVTLSCSPISGHRSVSWYQQTPGQGLQFLFEYFSETQRNKGNFPGRFSGRQFSNSRSEMNVSTLELGDSALYLCASSISPGQIEKLFFGSGTQLSVL.

J is TRBJ2-2 and V is TRBV10-2; possible D gene TRBD1, 5 bases. The ends were cut back, 8 bases at V and 5 bases at J, with 12 bases in the middle. The CDR3 length is 13 residues. CDR1 and CDR2 from the germline V gene are WSHSY and SAAADI. CDR3 bases: TGCGCCAGCGCCTACCAGGGTACCGGGGAGCTGTTTTTT. Encoded protein: CASAYQGTGELFF.

This clone is a singleton in its sample. The V and J genes are TRBV6-5 and TRBJ2-7; TRBD2 agrees at 8 bases. The germline gives CDR1 MNHEY, CDR2 SVGAGI. This CDR3 has 13 residues. V lost 2 bases to trimming and J lost 4 bases; unmatched junction nucleotides: 1. The CDR3 DNA reads TGTGCCAGCAGTTACGCGGGGGGTTACGAGCAGTACTTC. Translating it yields CASSYAGGYEQYF.

For the CDR3, the DNA is TGCGCCAGCAGTGAGGGGTTCAACTATGGCTACACCTTC. It specifies CASSEGFNYGYTF. J is TRBJ1-2 and V is TRBV10-1; D not certain. The V and J ends lost 2 bases and 2 bases respectively, with 6 bases between them. The CDR3 extends over 13 amino acids. The germline V gene encodes CDR1 WNHNN and CDR2 SYGVQD (reference sequence).

The chain carries TRBV18 and TRBJ2-1, with D perhaps matching TRBD1 or TRBD2 (7 bases each). The germline gives CDR1 KGHSH, CDR2 LQKENI. The germline V and J ends were trimmed by 3 bases and 4 bases, with 16 bases remaining between them. This CDR3 contains 16 residues. The CDR3 sequence is CASSPRGDYLYNEQFF. CDR3 DNA sequence: TGTGCCAGCTCACCCAGGGGGGACTACCTATACAATGAGCAGTTCTTC.

This clone showed up just once. The V gene is TRBV19, the J gene TRBJ2-6; 9 bases fit TRBD1. This CDR3 is 16 amino acids long. Losses at the gene ends were 3 bases for V and 2 bases for J; bases not matched to a gene: 2. Germline-derived CDR1 and CDR2 are LNHDA and SQIVND (reference sequence). Here the CDR3 DNA reads TGTGCCAGTAGTATTCGGACAGGGGCTGGGGCCAACGTCCTGACTTTC. Encoded protein: CASSIRTGAGANVLTF. Based on the CDR3 plus reference TRBV19 and TRBJ2-6, the full variable domain is DGGITQSPKYLFRKEGQNVTLSCEQNLNHDAMYWYRQDPGQGLRLIYYSQIVNDFQKGDIAEGYSVSREKKESFPLTVTSAQKNPTAFYLCASSIRTGAGANVLTFGAGSRLTVL.

The CDR3 sequence is CASRRDFRDLNYGYTF. The CDR3 bases are TGTGCCAGTAGGAGGGACTTCAGGGACCTAAACTATGGCTACACCTTC. This chain links TRBV19 with TRBJ1-2, with a tentative D call TRBD1 (5 bases). This CDR3 spans 16 amino acids. Germline CDR1 reads LNHDA; CDR2 reads SQIVND (reference sequence). V was pared by 6 bases and J by 2 bases, with 19 bases between.

The chain recombines TRBV12-5 with TRBJ1-4, with D unresolved. Trimming stripped 1 base from V and 1 base from J, with 10 bases between. This CDR3 is 16 amino acids long. The germline gives CDR1 LGHNT, CDR2 FRNRAP. The CDR3 bases are TGTGCTAGTGGTTTGGACACCGTGGGAACTAATGAAAAACTGTTTTTT. It translates to CASGLDTVGTNEKLFF.

The rearrangement uses TRBV6-5 and TRBJ2-2; 8 bases line up with TRBD1. Germline lookup yields CDR1 MNHEY and CDR2 SVGAGI. The CDR3 loop spans 16 amino acids. V was pared by 0 bases and J by 7 bases, with 7 bases of the junction left unmatched. This CDR3 is CASSYSKYRGFGELFF. Written as DNA, the CDR3 is TGTGCCAGCAGTTACTCGAAATACAGGGGGTTCGGGGAGCTGTTTTTT.